The 27 T cell receptor beta chains reported below all come from one sample, sequenced in a study of beta chain features in type 1 diabetes. The entirety of the isolated RNA underwent reverse transcription, so expressed TCRB transcripts were sequenced. The table came from immunoSEQ multiplex PCR; TCRdb's copy has only in-frame clones and leaves some out. There are about 160,000 clones in the sample; about 8.1% occur only once, and 0.65% lies in the top ten. The sequenced material came from central memory CD4+ T cells from blood. These receptors all come from a man younger than 35 in good health.

In its sample, this clone was seen many times. This sequence joins TRBV5-4 and TRBJ2-7; D is undetermined. CDR1 is SGHNT, CDR2 YYREEE, per germline (reference sequence). The germline V and J ends were trimmed by 1 base and 0 bases, with 8 bases remaining between them. The CDR3 runs 14 residues. DNA of the CDR3: TGTGCCAGCAGCTTGTCTTGGGCCTCCTACGAGCAGTACTTC. It codes for CASSLSWASYEQYF.

This clone was seen more than once but under ten times. The chain is built from TRBV18 and TRBJ2-1, with a possible D match to TRBD1 (5 bases). The CDR3 extends over 14 amino acids. V was clipped by 1 base and J by 6 bases, with 10 bases between them. Germline V gene sequence: CDR1 KGHSH, CDR2 LQKENI. CDR3 region: CASSPLQGTNEQFF. The DNA of the CDR3 is TGTGCCAGCTCACCACTCCAGGGAACCAATGAGCAGTTCTTC.

V and J are TRBV5-6 and TRBJ1-6; the D is unclear. CDR3 length: 15 residues. The V end lost 1 base, the J end lost 5 bases, and 10 bases lay between the germline ends. CDR1 and CDR2 from the germline V gene are SGHDT and YYEEEE. The chain's CDR3 is CASSLNLGHNSPLHF. The DNA for the CDR3 is TGTGCCAGCAGCTTGAATTTGGGCCATAATTCACCCCTCCACTTT.

This clone was observed at least ten times. The rearrangement joins TRBV30 to TRBJ2-7, with D perhaps TRBD1 (6 bases). The germline V gene has CDR1 GTSNPN and CDR2 SVGIG (reference sequence). CDR3 size: 13 residues. The V end was cut by 2 bases, the J end by 5 bases, with 13 bases between. The CDR3 sequence: CAWSSQQGHEQYF. DNA for the CDR3: TGTGCCTGGAGTTCTCAACAGGGTCACGAGCAGTACTTC. The full variable domain, rest sourced from reference TRBV30 and TRBJ2-7, is SQTIHQWPATLVQPVGSPLSLECTVEGTSNPNLYWYRQAAGRGLQLLFYSVGIGQISSEVPQNLSASRPQDRQFILSSKKLLLSDSGFYLCAWSSQQGHEQYFGPGTRLTVT.

CDR3 in amino acids: CASSKFRDEQYF. Here the CDR3 DNA reads TGTGCCAGTAGTAAGTTCCGGGATGAGCAGTACTTC. This chain joins TRBV19 and TRBJ2-7; a possible D gene is TRBD2 (5 bases). Germline assignment: CDR1 LNHDA and CDR2 SQIVND (reference sequence). Between the trimmed V and J ends, which lost 4 bases and 7 bases, there was a span of 11 bases. The length of the CDR3 is 12 residues. Full variable domain (rest looked up from reference TRBV19 and TRBJ2-7): DGGITQSPKYLFRKEGQNVTLSCEQNLNHDAMYWYRQDPGQGLRLIYYSQIVNDFQKGDIAEGYSVSREKKESFPLTVTSAQKNPTAFYLCASSKFRDEQYFGPGTRLTVT.

The V gene is TRBV11-3, the J gene TRBJ1-6, with D possibly matching TRBD1 (5 bases). Trimming cost V 4 bases and J 9 bases, with 16 bases left between them. CDR1 is SGHNT and CDR2 is YENEEA in the germline V gene. This CDR3 comprises 15 residues. The CDR3 loop is CASSSGTPYRSPLHF. Here the CDR3 DNA reads TGTGCCAGCAGCTCCGGGACTCCCTATCGTTCACCCCTCCACTTT.

This clone was detected only a few times. The chain links TRBV6-6 to TRBJ2-5, with 10 nucleotides matching TRBD1. The CDR3 covers 15 residues. J lost 1 base, V lost 7 bases, and 6 bases had no gene match. CDR1 MNHNY and CDR2 SVGAGI come from the germline V gene (reference sequence). The CDR3 loop is CASTTGQGVQETQYF. CDR3 nucleotide sequence: TGTGCCAGCACTACAGGACAGGGGGTCCAAGAGACCCAGTACTTC.

There are a few counts of this clone. The chain links TRBV18 to TRBJ2-1; 10 bases align to TRBD1. Germline-derived CDR1 and CDR2 are KGHSH and LQKENI. This CDR3 spans 14 amino acids. J gave up 5 bases and V 6 bases, and 4 bases lay outside the gene matches. The CDR3 region is CASSLGTGDNEQFF. DNA for the CDR3: TGTGCCAGCTCGCTAGGGACAGGGGACAATGAGCAGTTCTTC.

This clone appeared many times. This chain uses TRBV7-2 with TRBJ1-5; D gene unclear. Trimming stripped 1 base from V and 9 bases from J, with 16 bases between. The CDR3 extends over 15 amino acids. The germline V gene encodes CDR1 SGHTA and CDR2 FQGNSA. The CDR3 protein is CASSLGTADLRPQHF. The CDR3 DNA follows: TGTGCCAGCAGCTTAGGGACTGCGGACCTCAGGCCCCAGCATTTT.

The chain recombines TRBV14 with TRBJ1-6; D is unresolved. Trimming left V 5 bases short and J 2 bases short, with 7 bases between. The CDR3 length is 14 residues. Per germline, CDR1 SGHDN and CDR2 FVKESK. CDR3 coding DNA: TGTGCCAGCAGCTTCGGGACCTATAATTCACCCCTCCACTTT. This sequence encodes CASSFGTYNSPLHF.

The chain uses TRBV15 and TRBJ2-7; 7 bases are shared with TRBD2. Germline lookup yields CDR1 LNHNV and CDR2 YYDKDF (reference sequence). The CDR3 has 15 amino acids. V shed 0 bases and J 6 bases; nucleotides not matched to a gene: 8. The CDR3, as DNA: TGTGCCACCAGCAGAGAGCAAGCGGGAATCGGCGAGCAGTACTTC. Translation: CATSREQAGIGEQYF. The full variable domain, its missing parts supplied by reference TRBV15 and TRBJ2-7, is DAMVIQNPRYQVTQFGKPVTLSCSQTLNHNVMYWYQQKSSQAPKLLFHYYDKDFNNEADTPDNFQSRRPNTSFCFLDIRSPGLGDTAMYLCATSREQAGIGEQYFGPGTRLTVT.

The gene calls are TRBV7-2 and TRBJ2-1; 9 nucleotides match TRBD2. CDR3 length: 14 amino acids. Germline lookup yields CDR1 SGHTA and CDR2 FQGNSA. J was trimmed by 8 bases and V by 3 bases; bases with no gene match: 5. The CDR3 sequence: CASSLAGGDYEQFF. In nucleotides, the CDR3 is TGTGCCAGCAGCTTGGCGGGGGGGGACTATGAGCAGTTCTTC.

The chain combines TRBV11-2 with TRBJ2-2; 8 bases fit TRBD1. Germline CDR1 is SGHAT and CDR2 is FQNNGV. The V segment lost 8 bases and the J segment 3 bases; nucleotides outside the gene matches: 5. The CDR3 length is 14 residues. CDR3 amino acids: CASVGDRYTGELFF. The DNA of the CDR3 is TGTGCCAGCGTGGGGGACAGGTACACCGGGGAGCTGTTTTTT.

This clone has a handful of counts. The rearrangement uses TRBV7-7 and TRBJ2-2; TRBD2 might be the D (6 bases). V dropped 5 bases and J dropped 10 bases, with 20 bases sitting between them. The CDR3 has 15 residues. Germline V CDR1 and CDR2: SSHAT, FNYEAQ (reference sequence). Written as DNA, the CDR3 is TGTGCCAGCAGCCGGGACTCATCCTATCCGTCGGAGCTGTTTTTT. As protein: CASSRDSSYPSELFF.

CDR3 in amino acids: CASRYRQINSPLHF. CDR3 coding DNA: TGTGCCAGCAGATACCGTCAGATTAATTCACCCCTCCACTTT. The chain couples TRBV28 to TRBJ1-6; D is undetermined. From germline, CDR1 is MDHEN and CDR2 SYDVKM. CDR3 length: 14 amino acids. V was clipped by 6 bases and J by 6 bases, with 12 bases between them.

This sequence joins TRBV4-3 and TRBJ2-1, with a possible D match to TRBD2 (6 bases). Germline CDR1 and CDR2: LGHNA and YSLEER. The CDR3 contains 16 residues. V was cut by 1 base and J by 7 bases, with 17 bases left in between. CDR3 DNA sequence: TGCGCCAGCAGCCAAGTTGGAGGCAACCGGGGGAATGAGCAGTTCTTC. This gives the protein CASSQVGGNRGNEQFF.

This clone was detected only once. V gene TRBV11-2 combines with J gene TRBJ2-1; 10 nucleotides agree with TRBD2. The CDR3 spans 16 residues. V was pared by 5 bases and J by 5 bases, with 9 bases of the junction left unmatched. The germline gives CDR1 SGHAT, CDR2 FQNNGV. CDR3 in amino acids: CASSPGLAETNNEQFF. Written as DNA, the CDR3 is TGTGCCAGCAGCCCCGGACTAGCGGAAACTAACAATGAGCAGTTCTTC.

This clone occurred a few times. The gene calls are TRBV19 and TRBJ1-1; the D is unclear. The CDR3 loop spans 11 amino acids. Germline CDR1 and CDR2: LNHDA and SQIVND (reference sequence). V dropped 6 bases and J dropped 7 bases, with 9 bases sitting between them. The CDR3 coding sequence is TGTGCCAGTAGACGAAGAGATGAAGCTTTCTTT. Protein sequence: CASRRRDEAFF.

The sample holds a few counts of this clone. The chain links TRBV7-2 to TRBJ1-4, with D possibly TRBD1 on 5 matching bases. V lost 2 bases, J lost 1 base, and 8 bases lay in between. This CDR3 contains 15 residues. Germline V gene data show CDR1 as SGHTA and CDR2 as FQGNSA. DNA of the CDR3: TGTGCCAGCAGCTTAAATAGGGGAACTAATGAAAAACTGTTTTTT. This encodes CASSLNRGTNEKLFF.

This clone has a count of ten or more. J is TRBJ2-2 and V is TRBV7-2; perhaps TRBD2 as D (5 bases). V shed 5 bases and J shed 3 bases, with 13 bases lying between them. CDR1 is SGHTA, CDR2 FQGNSA, per germline. The CDR3 runs 15 residues. The CDR3 here is CASSQERGYTGELFF. The CDR3 coding sequence is TGTGCCAGCAGCCAAGAACGGGGATACACCGGGGAGCTGTTTTTT.

The chain carries TRBV5-4 and TRBJ2-1; D gene ambiguous. Germline CDR1 SGHNT, CDR2 YYREEE (reference sequence). The V end was cut by 5 bases, the J end by 7 bases, with 16 bases between. The CDR3 is 14 amino acids. CDR3 bases: TGTGCCAGCAGTACAGCCAAAACTCGGAATGAGCAGTTCTTC. As protein: CASSTAKTRNEQFF.

This clone was counted only a few times. This chain links TRBV7-2 with TRBJ2-3; D unclear. This CDR3 is 16 amino acids long. Germline CDR1 is SGHTA and CDR2 is FQGNSA. The V end lost 2 bases, the J end lost 0 bases, and 12 bases lay between the germline ends. The CDR3 sequence is CASSLSQNPSTDTQYF. CDR3 nucleotides: TGTGCCAGCAGCTTATCCCAGAACCCTAGCACAGATACGCAGTATTTT.

About this clone: At one end, the junction sequence differs from germline, possibly due to a read error. V usage is TRBV28 and J usage is TRBJ1-2; TRBD1 matches 12 bases. The CDR3 runs to 13 residues. The germline gives CDR1 MDHEN, CDR2 SYDVKM. The CDR3 bases are TGTGCCAGCACCCGGGACAGGGGGCAGAGGTTGGGCTTC. This gives the protein CASTRDRGQRLGF.

The V and J genes are TRBV6-1 and TRBJ2-1; weak D call: TRBD1 (5 bases). V was pared by 4 bases and J by 6 bases, with 10 bases between. The CDR3 runs 13 residues. Germline values: CDR1 MNHNS, CDR2 SASEGT. CDR3 sequence reads: CASSGQFGNEQFF. CDR3 DNA sequence: TGTGCCAGCAGTGGACAGTTTGGCAATGAGCAGTTCTTC.

The J gene is TRBJ1-1, the V gene TRBV6-5; 7 bases fit TRBD1. Germline CDR1 and CDR2: MNHEY and SVGAGI. The CDR3 has 15 residues. J lost 3 bases, V lost 2 bases, and 6 bases had no gene match. The CDR3 here is CASSYQLRGHTEAFF. CDR3 coding DNA: TGTGCCAGCAGTTACCAATTGAGGGGGCACACTGAAGCTTTCTTT.

In its sample, this clone was seen a few times. V usage is TRBV5-1 and J usage is TRBJ2-2; 7 positions agree with TRBD2. V lost 5 bases, J lost 4 bases, and 8 bases stayed unmatched. Germline loops: CDR1 SGHRS, CDR2 YFSETQ. This CDR3 has 15 residues. DNA for the CDR3: TGCGCCAGCAGGGGAGGGGCGCGCGGCACCGGGGAGCTGTTTTTT. Translated: CASRGGARGTGELFF.

This clone occurred many times. The chain joins TRBV2 to TRBJ2-2; 8 positions agree with TRBD1. This CDR3 spans 15 amino acids. The germline CDR1 and CDR2 sequences are SNHLY and FYNNEI. V lost 6 bases to trimming and J lost 3 bases; unmatched junction nucleotides: 6. The CDR3 bases are TGTGCCAGCAGCTGGGACAGGTCATACACCGGGGAGCTGTTTTTT. Translating gives CASSWDRSYTGELFF. Variable domain in full (rest from reference TRBV2 and TRBJ2-2): EPEVTQTPSHQVTQMGQEVILRCVPISNHLYFYWYRQILGQKVEFLVSFYNNEISEKSEIFDDQFSVERPDGSNFTLKIRSTKLEDSAMYFCASSWDRSYTGELFFGEGSRLTVL.